This T cell receptor beta chain was retrieved from a study of T cell responses to AZD1222 COVID-19 vaccine. Study results and limitations: Repertoire sampling was restricted to post-peak T cell response timepoints. Mostly white British, mostly female donors; authors suggested clonal diversity may be underestimated. Researchers report vaccine-associated CD4 TCRs spanning spike, with dominance at 160-218 and 743-854. Regions left unmutated in variants are reportedly the target of nearly half of spike-specific TCRs.

Method: immunoSEQ multiplex PCR; TCRdb's copy keeps in-frame clones and lacks some. The table records around 95,000 clones, about 88% of them present only once. On this clone: Antigen specificity is unknown.

Germline V lookup: CDR1 SGHTS, CDR2 YDEGEE. There are 14 residues in the CDR3. V shed 4 bases and J 5 bases; nucleotides not matched to a gene: 8. This clonotype was sampled from an adult in good health. Sample: peripheral blood, taken on day 0 of AZD1222 vaccination. The chain is built from TRBV5-8 and TRBJ2-7, with TRBD2 matching over 8 bases. The DNA for the CDR3 is TGTGCCAGCAGCGAGCGGGAGTCTGCTAACGAGCAGTACTTC. This translates into CASSERESANEQYF.